This TCR beta chain was obtained from a study of CD8+CD57+ T cells in acquired aplastic anemia. Using genomic DNA as the template, TCR beta VDJ and CDR3 profiling was carried out. Each CDR3 protein is one row after TCRdb ran MiXCR on the reads. The table includes 150,000 to 200,000 distinct CDR3 sequences, 40% to 55% detected once. After removal of 4 bases from V and 2 bases from J, the junction contained 4 bases not matched to a gene. This CDR3 has 16 amino acids. Germline CDR1 reads SGHNT; CDR2 reads YENEEA. Study-wide results and caveats: Patients and controls shared twenty-nine CD8+ CDR3 sequences.

This clonotype was picked up many times. Its antigen remains unidentified. The sample comprised sorted CD4+, CD8+, or CD8+CD57+ T cells (not recorded which) from PBMCs. This sequence originates from a human donor in good health. This chain links TRBV11-3 with TRBJ2-5; 13 bases agree with TRBD2. The CDR3: CASSSGLAGTQETQYF. The CDR3 nucleotides are TGTGCCAGCAGCTCGGGACTAGCGGGAACTCAAGAGACCCAGTACTTC.